This entry features one T cell receptor beta chain sequence. This sample was included in a study of technical replicates of blood from a few donors. V trimming: 8 bases; J trimming: 6 bases; junction bases outside the gene matches: 24. Per the germline V gene, CDR1 is SGHRS and CDR2 is YFSETQ. The CDR3 spans 18 residues. Here immunoSEQ multiplex PCR was the method, and the copy in TCRdb shows in-frame clones only, minus some. Among around 89,000 clones listed, 90% to 95% were seen once. This clonotype was obtained from a human donor in good health. The V call is TRBV5-1, the J call TRBJ2-3; 7 nucleotides match TRBD2. The sequenced sample was T cells isolated from PBMCs. Here the CDR3 DNA reads TGCGCCAGTTCACACTCCCAGCGGGGAGCCCATGGATGGGATACGCAGTATTTT. Translated, it gives CASSHSQRGAHGWDTQYF.